Listed below are T cell receptor beta chains from one sample, sequenced in a study of T cell responses to AZD1222 COVID-19 vaccine. The table came from immunoSEQ multiplex PCR; TCRdb's copy has only in-frame clones and leaves some out. The table includes about 98,000 clones, around 88% detected once. Sequences were derived from peripheral blood, sampled on day 0 of MenACWY control vaccination. These receptors all stem from an adult in good health. Each CDR3 is given with its conserved first and last residue. The order of the fields is V gene, J gene, CDR3 protein.

>TRBV9|TRBJ1-6
CASSPGLYNSPLHF
>TRBV20-1|TRBJ1-6
CSASRDRGEDSPLHF
>TRBV10-3|TRBJ2-2
CAITGRTGSSGELFF
>TRBV27|TRBJ2-7
CASREREGYEQYF
>TRBV9|TRBJ2-3
CASSLGLAGDLRSTDTQYF
>TRBV7-9|TRBJ2-6
CASSFQGAGANVLTF
>TRBV15|TRBJ2-5
CATSRALGGQETQYF
>TRBV7-8|TRBJ2-7
CASSLGTSGGNEQYF
>TRBV5-1|TRBJ1-3
CASSLETGDGNTIYF
>TRBV10-3|TRBJ2-3
CAIRELAGTSTDTQYF
>TRBV6-5|TRBJ1-3
CASSYKGPGDGNTIYF
>TRBV6-5|TRBJ1-4
CASSYDRGTNEKLFF
>TRBV19|TRBJ1-1
CASRRDRDGTEAFF
>TRBV12-3/TRBV12-4|TRBJ1-1
CASSKEDTEAFF
>TRBV7-3|TRBJ1-1
CASSSIGQGTTEAFF
>TRBV6-6|TRBJ1-6
CASSLGQGSPLHF
>TRBV5-1|TRBJ1-3
CASSLESSGNTIYF
>TRBV28|TRBJ1-1
CASSRDRWEVEPEAFF
>TRBV15|TRBJ1-2
CATSRDNVPGGDYGYTF
>TRBV5-1|TRBJ2-2
CASSHPDRGSRELFF
>TRBV6-5|TRBJ1-1
CASRGTLNTEAFF
>TRBV19|TRBJ1-5
CASSIMGGNQPQHF
>TRBV19|TRBJ1-1
CASSWDPDTEAFF
>TRBV12-3/TRBV12-4|TRBJ2-7
CASSPTDGYEQYF